This TCR beta chain is from a study of blood T cell repertoires in COVID-19. For the study at large: Spain, Italy and the United States supplied samples that represented acute and convalescent COVID-19. T cells, B-cell-depleted T cells, or PBMCs provided the cDNA or gDNA that served as material.

In the original processing: The authors estimated nucleated cell counts from reference gene primer amplification. Data came from immunoSEQ multiplex PCR; TCRdb stores just in-frame clones and leaves some out. D and trimming come from the DNA, and the V and J calls and clone size come from that table. The data contain over 350,000 clones, around 89% of them singletons. The source of this sequence is a woman aged 25 to 39 with acute or convalescent COVID-19. Sequenced sample: peripheral blood.

CDR3 sequence reads: CASSVDRGLRYGYTF. The CDR3 DNA sequence: TGTGCCAGCAGTGTCGACAGGGGTCTACGGTATGGCTACACCTTC. The chain uses TRBV27 and TRBJ1-2; TRBD1 agrees at 8 bases. The J segment lost 5 bases and the V segment lost 5 bases, leaving 10 bases of the junction unmatched. CDR3 length: 15 residues. Germline V CDR1 and CDR2: MNHEY, SMNVEV (reference sequence).